This T cell receptor beta chain is drawn from a study of cytotoxic CD8 clonotypes in ibrutinib-treated CLL. Study summary: Mean productive templates were roughly 280,000; mean productive rearrangements were 94,082. Findings and limits, study-wide: Clonality climbed at ibrutinib response, then dropped toward baseline at progression.

T cells were sequenced at a targeted depth of 1 in 200,000 to 1 in 1 million. Clones were sequenced by immunoSEQ multiplex PCR, and TCRdb holds only the in-frame ones, with some missing. Here the sample spans approximately 300,000 clones, 80% being singletons. Roughly 2 micrograms of genomic DNA, which was extracted from cryopreserved PBMCs, served as the material used for the TCR beta libraries. This clone was seen only once. Its specificity is unknown. The CDR3 consists of 15 residues. Deletions cut 8 bases from V and 3 bases from J, with 16 bases between. CDR1 and CDR2 (germline): MNHEY, SMNVEV (reference sequence).

Sample: PBMCs, taken before ibrutinib treatment. This receptor was identified in a human donor with chronic lymphocytic leukemia. J is TRBJ2-2 and V is TRBV27, with D possibly matching TRBD1 (5 bases). The CDR3 loop reads CASRPQGVYTGELFF. The CDR3, as DNA: TGTGCCAGCCGCCCCCAAGGGGTTTACACCGGGGAGCTGTTTTTT.